What follows is one TCR beta chain and its context. Original processing notes: By means of reference gene primer amplification, nucleated cell counts were estimated. Repertoires were generated with immunoSEQ multiplex PCR, while TCRdb's copy carries only in-frame clones and drops some. That table furnishes V, J and clone size, whereas the DNA furnished D and trimming. The sample carries under 250,000 clones, 70% to 85% recorded once. This sample was included in a study of blood T cell repertoires in COVID-19. Study-wide background: The cDNA or gDNA used as material had been derived from T cells, B-cell-depleted T cells, or PBMCs.

In germline, CDR1 is SNHLY, CDR2 FYNNEI. J was trimmed by 5 bases and V by 8 bases; bases with no gene match: 11. There are 14 residues in the CDR3. The sample was peripheral blood. The clonotype was recovered from a human donor in a cohort sampled during active COVID-19. This sequence joins TRBV2 and TRBJ1-2, with TRBD1 identical over 7 bases. In DNA form, the CDR3 reads TGTGCCAGCTCCCCAGGGGGGCCCTCATATGGCTACACCTTC. Translating it yields CASSPGGPSYGYTF.